The entry that follows covers one T cell receptor beta chain sequence. Its antigen is currently unknown. The data are from a study of beta chain features in type 1 diabetes. Study conclusions and caveats: In every one of the four CD4+ subsets, TCRB CDR3s were moderately but significantly shorter in Type 1 diabetes patients. Researchers reported that naive, central memory and Treg TCRB repertoires appeared more similar in patients than in healthy donors.

Sequencing targeted expressed TCRB transcripts, as all isolated RNA had been reverse transcribed. Libraries were prepared by immunoSEQ multiplex PCR; TCRdb keeps only in-frame clonotypes and omits some of them. This sample yields 20,000 to 30,000 clones, of which roughly two thirds are seen a single time; 4.2% belongs to the top ten. Looked up from germline, CDR1 is KGHSH and CDR2 is LQKENI. V was clipped by 4 bases and J by 7 bases, with 11 bases between them. The CDR3 totals 13 residues. The receptor comes from a man between 18 and 35 years old with type 1 diabetes. This rearrangement joins TRBV18 to TRBJ2-1, with a possible D match to TRBD1 (6 bases). Material for sequencing was Tregs from blood. CDR3 in DNA: TGTGCCAGCTCACAGGCCAGGGGAAATGAGCAGTTCTTC. Its translation is CASSQARGNEQFF. The full variable domain, in which reference TRBV18 and TRBJ2-1 provide the parts outside the CDR3, is NAGVMQNPRHLVRRRGQEARLRCSPMKGHSHVYWYRQLPEEGLKFMVYLQKENIIDESGMPKERFSAEFPKEGPSILRIQQVVRGDSAAYFCASSQARGNEQFFGPGTRLTVL.